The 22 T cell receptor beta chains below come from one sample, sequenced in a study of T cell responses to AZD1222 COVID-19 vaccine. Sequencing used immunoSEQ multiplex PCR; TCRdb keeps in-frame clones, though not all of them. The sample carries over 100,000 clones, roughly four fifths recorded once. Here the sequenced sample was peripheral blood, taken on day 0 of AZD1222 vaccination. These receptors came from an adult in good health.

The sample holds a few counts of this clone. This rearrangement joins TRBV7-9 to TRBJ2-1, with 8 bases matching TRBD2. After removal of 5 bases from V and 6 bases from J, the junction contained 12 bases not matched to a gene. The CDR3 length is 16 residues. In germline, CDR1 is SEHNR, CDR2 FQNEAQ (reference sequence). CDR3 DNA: TGTGCCAGCAGCCCGCAAAGCCGGGGACTAGTCAATGAGCAGTTCTTC. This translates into CASSPQSRGLVNEQFF.

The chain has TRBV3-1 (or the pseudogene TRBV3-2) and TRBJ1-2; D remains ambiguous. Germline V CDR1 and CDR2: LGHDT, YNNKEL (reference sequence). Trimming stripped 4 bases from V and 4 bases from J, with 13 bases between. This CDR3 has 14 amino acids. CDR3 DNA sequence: TGTGCCAGCAGCCCATCTTACGGGCGCTATGGCTACACCTTC. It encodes CASSPSYGRYGYTF.

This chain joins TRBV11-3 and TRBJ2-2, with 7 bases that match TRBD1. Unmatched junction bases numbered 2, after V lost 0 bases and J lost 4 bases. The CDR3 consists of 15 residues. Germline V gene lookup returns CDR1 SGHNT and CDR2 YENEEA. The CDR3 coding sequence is TGTGCCAGCAGCTTAGACAGGGGGTCCACCGGGGAGCTGTTTTTT. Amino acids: CASSLDRGSTGELFF.

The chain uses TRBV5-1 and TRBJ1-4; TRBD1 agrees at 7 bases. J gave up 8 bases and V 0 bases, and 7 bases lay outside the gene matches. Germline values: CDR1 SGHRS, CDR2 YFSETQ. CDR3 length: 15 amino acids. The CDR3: CASSLVGGREEKLFF. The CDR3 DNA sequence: TGCGCCAGCAGCTTGGTAGGGGGCAGAGAGGAAAAACTGTTTTTT.

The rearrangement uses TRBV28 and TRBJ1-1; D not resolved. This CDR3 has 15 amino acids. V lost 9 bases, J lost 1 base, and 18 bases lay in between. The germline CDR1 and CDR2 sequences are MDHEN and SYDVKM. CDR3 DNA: TGTGCCAGTATGATGGCCGGGCCCGCGAACACTGAAGCTTTCTTT. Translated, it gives CASMMAGPANTEAFF.

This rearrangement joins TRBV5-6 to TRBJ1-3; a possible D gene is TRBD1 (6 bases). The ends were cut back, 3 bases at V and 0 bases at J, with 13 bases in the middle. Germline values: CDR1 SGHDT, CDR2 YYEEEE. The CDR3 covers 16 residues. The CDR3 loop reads CASSSGTLLSGNTIYF. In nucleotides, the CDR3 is TGTGCCAGCAGCTCCGGGACATTACTCTCTGGAAACACCATATATTTT.

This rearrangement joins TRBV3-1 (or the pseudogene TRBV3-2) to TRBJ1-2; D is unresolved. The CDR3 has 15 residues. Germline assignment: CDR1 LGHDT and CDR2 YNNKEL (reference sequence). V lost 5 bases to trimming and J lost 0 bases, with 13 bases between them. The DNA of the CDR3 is TGTGCCAGCAGCTCCGGACGGGCGTCTAACTATGGCTACACCTTC. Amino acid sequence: CASSSGRASNYGYTF.

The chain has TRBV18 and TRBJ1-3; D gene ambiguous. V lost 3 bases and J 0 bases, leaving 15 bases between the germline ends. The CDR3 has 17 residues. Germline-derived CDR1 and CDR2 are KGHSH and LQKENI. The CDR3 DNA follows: TGTGCCAGCTCACCTACTAGGCGGGGAACCTCTGGAAACACCATATATTTT. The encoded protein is CASSPTRRGTSGNTIYF.

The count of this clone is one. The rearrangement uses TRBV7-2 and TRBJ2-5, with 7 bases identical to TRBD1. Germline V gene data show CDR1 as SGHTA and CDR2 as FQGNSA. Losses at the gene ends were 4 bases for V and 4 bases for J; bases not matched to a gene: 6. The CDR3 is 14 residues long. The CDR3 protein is CASSYKTGLETQYF. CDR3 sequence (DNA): TGTGCCAGCAGCTACAAGACAGGGTTAGAGACCCAGTACTTC.

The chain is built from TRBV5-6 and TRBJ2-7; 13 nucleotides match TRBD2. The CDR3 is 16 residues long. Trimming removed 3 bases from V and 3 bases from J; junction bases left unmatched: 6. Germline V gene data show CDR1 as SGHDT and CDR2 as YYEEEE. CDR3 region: CASSSSGTSGIYEQYF. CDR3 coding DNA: TGTGCCAGCAGCTCATCCGGGACTAGCGGGATCTACGAGCAGTACTTC.

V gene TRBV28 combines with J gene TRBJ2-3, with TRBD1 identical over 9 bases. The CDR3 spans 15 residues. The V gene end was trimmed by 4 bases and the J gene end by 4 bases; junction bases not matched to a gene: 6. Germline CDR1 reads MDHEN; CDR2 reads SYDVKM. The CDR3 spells CASSSGQGSPDTQYF. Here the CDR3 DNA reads TGTGCCAGCAGTTCGGGACAGGGCTCCCCAGATACGCAGTATTTT.

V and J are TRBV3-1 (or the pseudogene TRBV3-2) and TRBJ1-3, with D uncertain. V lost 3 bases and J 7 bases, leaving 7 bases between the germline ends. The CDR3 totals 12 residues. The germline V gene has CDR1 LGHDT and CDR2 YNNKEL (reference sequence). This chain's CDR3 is CASSQVFNTIYF. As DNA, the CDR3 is TGTGCCAGCAGCCAGGTTTTCAACACCATATATTTT.

The CDR3 nucleotides read TGTGCCAGCAGTCCCACTTGGACAGGGGGCAGTTCACCCCTCCACTTT. Residues: CASSPTWTGGSSPLHF. The J gene is TRBJ1-6, the V gene TRBV28, with TRBD1 matching 11 bases. CDR3 length: 16 amino acids. V was clipped by 5 bases and J by 9 bases; unmatched bases: 9. Germline CDR1 and CDR2: MDHEN and SYDVKM.

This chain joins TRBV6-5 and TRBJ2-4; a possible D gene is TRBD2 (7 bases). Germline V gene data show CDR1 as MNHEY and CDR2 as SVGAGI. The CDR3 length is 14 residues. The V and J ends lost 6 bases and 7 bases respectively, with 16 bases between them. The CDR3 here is CASRTGAGGNIQYF. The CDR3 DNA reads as TGTGCCAGCAGAACGGGGGCCGGGGGGAACATTCAGTACTTC.

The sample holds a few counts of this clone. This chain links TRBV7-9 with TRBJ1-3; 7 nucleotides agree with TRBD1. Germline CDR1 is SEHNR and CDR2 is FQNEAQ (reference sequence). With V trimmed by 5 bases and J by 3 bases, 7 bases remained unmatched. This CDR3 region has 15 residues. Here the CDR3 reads CASSPTGDGGNTIYF. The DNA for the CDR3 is TGTGCCAGCAGCCCCACAGGGGATGGTGGAAACACCATATATTTT.

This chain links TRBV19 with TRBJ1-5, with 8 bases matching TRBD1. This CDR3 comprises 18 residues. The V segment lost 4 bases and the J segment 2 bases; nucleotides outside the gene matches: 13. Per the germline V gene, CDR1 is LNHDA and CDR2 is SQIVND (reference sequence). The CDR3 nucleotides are TGTGCCAGTAGTACCGGGGTCCAGGGGGCTCGGGGCAATCAGCCCCAGCATTTT. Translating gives CASSTGVQGARGNQPQHF.

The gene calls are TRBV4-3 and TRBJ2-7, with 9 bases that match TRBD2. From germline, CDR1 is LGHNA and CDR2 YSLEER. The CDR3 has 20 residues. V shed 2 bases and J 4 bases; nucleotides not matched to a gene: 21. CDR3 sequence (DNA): TGCGCCAGCAGCCAATCCCATCATGGCCTTCCGGGTAGCGGGAGTTACGAGCAGTACTTC. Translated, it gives CASSQSHHGLPGSGSYEQYF.

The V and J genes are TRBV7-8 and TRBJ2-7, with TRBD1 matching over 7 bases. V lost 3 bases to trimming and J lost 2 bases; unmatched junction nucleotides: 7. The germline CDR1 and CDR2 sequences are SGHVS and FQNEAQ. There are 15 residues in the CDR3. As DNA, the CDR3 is TGTGCCAGCAGCTTGGACGGGACAGCACCCTACGAGCAGTACTTC. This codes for CASSLDGTAPYEQYF. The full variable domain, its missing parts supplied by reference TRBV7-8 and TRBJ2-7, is GAGVSQSPRYKVAKRGQDVALRCDPISGHVSLFWYQQALGQGPEFLTYFQNEAQLDKSGLPSDRFFAERPEGSVSTLKIQRTQQEDSAVYLCASSLDGTAPYEQYFGPGTRLTVT.

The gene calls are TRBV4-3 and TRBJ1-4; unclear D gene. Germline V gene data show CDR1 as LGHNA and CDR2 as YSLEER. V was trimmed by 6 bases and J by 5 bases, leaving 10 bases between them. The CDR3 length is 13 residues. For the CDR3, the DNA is TGCGCCAGCAGTCCTATACGAAATGAAAAACTGTTTTTT. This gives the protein CASSPIRNEKLFF.

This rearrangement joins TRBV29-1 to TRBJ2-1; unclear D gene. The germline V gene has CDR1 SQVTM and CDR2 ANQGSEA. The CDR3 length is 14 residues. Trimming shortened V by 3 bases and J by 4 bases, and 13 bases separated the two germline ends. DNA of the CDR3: TGCAGCGTTGACTCCCCTGAGAAGTACAATGAGCAGTTCTTC. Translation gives CSVDSPEKYNEQFF.

Written as DNA, the CDR3 is TGCGCCAGCAGCCAAGCCGGATTCGGGGATACGCAGTATTTT. Its protein is CASSQAGFGDTQYF. V is TRBV4-1 and J is TRBJ2-3; D call uncertain. The CDR3 spans 14 residues. CDR1 MGHRA and CDR2 YSYEKL come from the germline V gene. V dropped 1 base and J dropped 6 bases, with 11 bases sitting between them.

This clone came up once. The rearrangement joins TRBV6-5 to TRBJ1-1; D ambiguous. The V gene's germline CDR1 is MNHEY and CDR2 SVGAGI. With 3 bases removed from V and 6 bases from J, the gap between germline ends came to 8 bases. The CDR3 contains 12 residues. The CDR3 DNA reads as TGTGCCAGCAGTTATTCCAGGTCTGAAGCTTTCTTT. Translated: CASSYSRSEAFF.